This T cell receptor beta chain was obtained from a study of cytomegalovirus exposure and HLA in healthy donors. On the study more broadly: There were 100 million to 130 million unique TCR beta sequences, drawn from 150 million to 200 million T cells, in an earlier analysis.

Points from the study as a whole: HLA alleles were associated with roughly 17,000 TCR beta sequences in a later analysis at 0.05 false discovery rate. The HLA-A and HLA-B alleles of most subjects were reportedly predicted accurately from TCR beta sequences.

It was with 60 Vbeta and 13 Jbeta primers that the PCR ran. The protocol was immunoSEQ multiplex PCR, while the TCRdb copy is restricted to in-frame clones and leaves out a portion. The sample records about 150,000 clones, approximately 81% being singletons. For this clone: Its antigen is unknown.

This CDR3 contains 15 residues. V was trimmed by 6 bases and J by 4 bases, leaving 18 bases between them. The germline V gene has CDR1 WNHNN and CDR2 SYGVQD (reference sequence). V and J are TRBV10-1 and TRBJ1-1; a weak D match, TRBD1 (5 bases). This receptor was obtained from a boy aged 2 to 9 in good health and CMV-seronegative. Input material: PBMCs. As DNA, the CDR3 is TGCGCCAGCAGGCCTACAATGGGACTGGGCACTGAAGCTTTCTTT. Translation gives CASRPTMGLGTEAFF.